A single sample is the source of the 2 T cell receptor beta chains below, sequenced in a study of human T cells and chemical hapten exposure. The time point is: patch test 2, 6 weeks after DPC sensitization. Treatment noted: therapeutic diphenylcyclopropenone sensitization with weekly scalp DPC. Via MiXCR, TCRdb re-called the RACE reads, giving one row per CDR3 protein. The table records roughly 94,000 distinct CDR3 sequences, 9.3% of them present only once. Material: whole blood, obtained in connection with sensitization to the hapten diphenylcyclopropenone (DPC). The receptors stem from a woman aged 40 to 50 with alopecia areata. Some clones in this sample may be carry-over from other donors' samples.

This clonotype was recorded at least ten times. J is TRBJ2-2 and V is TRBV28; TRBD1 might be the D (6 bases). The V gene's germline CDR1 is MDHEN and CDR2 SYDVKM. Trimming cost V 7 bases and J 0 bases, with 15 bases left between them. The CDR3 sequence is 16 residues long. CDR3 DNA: TGTGCCAGCAAGGGGCGGACAGACTCGAACACCGGGGAGCTGTTTTTT. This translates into CASKGRTDSNTGELFF.

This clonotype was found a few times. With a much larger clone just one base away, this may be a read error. The CDR3 nucleotides are TGTGCCAGCAGTTTGCAGGGGGCCCAGCCCCAGCATTTT. This sequence encodes CASSLQGAQPQHF. The chain has TRBV6-2 or TRBV6-3 and TRBJ1-5; 8 bases match TRBD1. Trimming cost V 4 bases and J 7 bases; bases outside gene matches: 3. This CDR3 has 13 amino acids. The V gene's germline CDR1 is MNHEY and CDR2 SVGEGT.